One sample yielded the 8 T cell receptor beta chains listed below, sequenced in a study of tissue T cells after allogeneic stem cell transplantation. Assay used: immunoSEQ multiplex PCR; TCRdb lists only in-frame clones, some missing. The table lists about 22,000 clones, 72% of them singletons. Sequencing input: spleen. These receptors came from a female BALB/c mouse in good health. The MHC haplotype of the strain is H2-d.

With regard to this clone: Gene names are the mouse ones. The read halts 1 residue ahead of the CDR3 end, with the missing end drawn from the germline J gene. V is TRBV5 and J is TRBJ2-1; 8 bases fit TRBD2. CDR1 LGHNA and CDR2 YNLKQL come from the germline V gene (reference sequence). V was pared by 5 bases and J by 7 bases, with 7 bases of the junction left unmatched. This CDR3 has 14 residues. CDR3 DNA, as far as it was read: TGTGCCAGCAGCGGGGGGGCGCGGAAAGCTGAGCAGTTC. As protein: CASSGGARKAEQF. The entire CDR3 reads CASSGGARKAEQFF.

On this clone itself: These gene names are mouse names. The part of the CDR3 DNA that was read is TGTGCCAGCAGCCAAGATGTGGGACAATCCAACGAAAGATTATTT. It translates to CASSQDVGQSNERLF. The CDR3 in its entirety is CASSQDVGQSNERLFF. The chain combines TRBV5 with TRBJ1-4; TRBD1 might be the D (6 bases). The CDR3 is cut off 1 residue early in the read; its end comes from the germline J gene. Between the trimmed V and J ends, which lost 0 bases and 2 bases, there was a span of 10 bases. CDR3 length equals 16 residues. Germline values: CDR1 LGHNA, CDR2 YNLKQL (reference sequence).

Concerning this clone itself: The germline and genes are mouse ones. Read sequence stops 1 residue before the CDR3 end, and the germline J gene provides the missing end. The chain combines TRBV1 with TRBJ2-7; 9 bases are shared with TRBD1. The V gene's germline CDR1 is NSQYPW and CDR2 LRSPGD (reference sequence). Trimming at V came to 2 bases and at J to 4 bases, leaving 3 bases not matched to a gene. This CDR3 contains 14 residues. CDR3 amino acids: CTCSARQGGYEQYF. The covered CDR3 bases are TGCACCTGCAGTGCAAGACAGGGGGGGTATGAACAGTAC.

A note on this clone: The germline and genes are mouse ones. The read ends 1 residue shy of where the CDR3 ends; the end is completed using the germline J gene. The chain combines TRBV5 with TRBJ1-4; tentative D call: TRBD1 (5 bases). V was shortened by 2 bases and J by 0 bases, with 7 bases between the two germline ends. The CDR3 length is 15 residues. Germline V CDR1 and CDR2: LGHNA, YNLKQL (reference sequence). The CDR3: CASSQNRFSNERLFF. Incomplete CDR3 DNA: TGTGCCAGCAGCCAAAACAGGTTTTCCAACGAAAGATTATTT.

On this clone: Genes and germline are mouse. The read finishes 1 residue shy of the CDR3 end, and the germline J gene is used to complete it. This rearrangement joins TRBV19 to TRBJ2-3, with TRBD2 as a possible D gene (7 bases). There are 18 residues in the CDR3. Trimming pared 4 bases from V and 0 bases from J, leaving 21 bases between. Per the germline V gene, CDR1 is FNHDT and CDR2 is SITEND (reference sequence). CDR3 protein: CASSSGTGGGPSAETLYF. The CDR3 DNA, read in part, is TGTGCCAGCAGTTCCGGGACGGGGGGCGGACCTAGTGCAGAAACGCTGTAT. The full variable domain, rest sourced from reference TRBV19 and TRBJ2-3, is GGIITQTPKFLIGQEGQKLTLKCQQNFNHDTMYWYRQDSGKGLRLIYYSITENDLQKGDLSEGYDASREKKSSFSLTVTSAQKNEMAVFLCASSSGTGGGPSAETLYFGSGTRLTVL.

A remark on this clone: Genes and germline are mouse. Read sequence stops 1 residue before the CDR3 end, and the germline J gene provides the missing end. This chain uses TRBV29 with TRBJ2-2; D gene uncertain. CDR1 is MSHET, CDR2 SYDVDS, per germline. Trimming took 3 bases from V and 4 from J, leaving 3 bases between them. The CDR3 loop spans 12 amino acids. CDR3 bases read: TGTGCTAGCAGTTTGGGCACCGGGCAGCTCTAC. Translating gives CASSLGTGQLY. The whole CDR3 region reads CASSLGTGQLYF.

This clone was observed a handful of times. Any gene name here is a mouse gene name. The observed sequence ends 1 residue before the CDR3 terminus, with the missing tail filled in from the germline J gene. This chain joins TRBV20 and TRBJ1-3, with D unresolved. Germline V lookup: CDR1 GFQATS, CDR2 STVNSAI. The CDR3 length is 13 residues. V was trimmed by 0 bases and J by 0 bases, leaving 3 bases between them. CDR3 DNA, as far as it was read: TGTGGTGCTAGGGAGGATTCTGGAAATACGCTCTAT. Translation gives CGAREDSGNTLY. The CDR3 in its entirety is CGAREDSGNTLYF.

Comments on this clone: Mouse gene names and germline throughout. The read halts 1 residue ahead of the CDR3 end, with the missing end drawn from the germline J gene. This chain links TRBV2 with TRBJ2-5, with TRBD2 matching 9 bases. The germline CDR1 and CDR2 sequences are LGHNA and YSYQKL. This CDR3 is 14 amino acids long. Losses at the gene ends were 2 bases for V and 6 bases for J; bases not matched to a gene: 3. The CDR3 sequence is CASSQRLGADTQYF. The sequenced part of the CDR3 DNA is TGTGCCAGCAGCCAAAGACTGGGGGCCGACACCCAGTAC. Complete variable domain (other parts from reference TRBV2 and TRBJ2-5): DPKIIQKPKYLVAVTGSEKILICEQYLGHNAMYWYRQSAKKPLEFMFSYSYQKLMDNQTASSRFQPQSSKKNHLDLQITALKPDDSATYFCASSQRLGADTQYFGPGTRLLVL.